This TCR beta chain was observed in a study of blood T cell repertoires in COVID-19. Study details: Samples taken during acute and convalescent COVID-19 were collected in the United States, Italy and Spain.

Germline loops: CDR1 MNHEY, CDR2 SVGAGI. This CDR3 has 14 residues. With 10 bases clipped from V and 6 bases from J, the junction kept 9 bases outside the gene matches. Authors' processing steps: The assay estimated nucleated cells by amplifying reference gene primers. Clones were read by immunoSEQ multiplex PCR, and TCRdb kept only the in-frame ones, dropping some. V and J calls plus clone size are reproduced from that table; the DNA served to infer D and trimming. The sample gives approximately 100,000 clones, approximately 88% of which show up once; 20% to 30% is in the top ten. The chain employs TRBV6-5 and TRBJ2-3, with 11 bases identical to TRBD1. Sequencing used peripheral blood. The clonotype originates from a man in his sixties with acute or convalescent COVID-19. The CDR3 region is CAIKRDRGKDTQYF. CDR3 DNA: TGTGCCATAAAGCGGGACAGGGGGAAGGATACGCAGTATTTT.